This is a list of T cell receptor beta chains from one sample in a study of blood T cell repertoires in COVID-19. The protocol was immunoSEQ multiplex PCR, while the TCRdb copy is restricted to in-frame clones and leaves out a portion. The table includes tens of thousands of clones, roughly 70% detected once. Sequencing was done on a sample of peripheral blood. These receptors all stem from a woman between 50 and 59 years old with active or convalescent COVID-19. Both conserved end residues are part of each CDR3. D genes are given only for firm matches. Size is omitted from some rows. Given values are once, few, many or a class for expanded clones.

j_call: TRBJ2-7; d_call: .; v_call: TRBV18; clone_size: .; cdr3_nt: TGTGCCAGCTCACCTCCGGGAGCCCACGAGCAGTACTTC; cdr3_aa: CASSPPGAHEQYF
j_call: TRBJ2-1; d_call: TRBD1; v_call: TRBV18; clone_size: few; cdr3_nt: TGTGCCAGCTCACCAGCCGACAGGGGTGGCTACAATGAGCAGTTCTTC; cdr3_aa: CASSPADRGGYNEQFF
j_call: TRBJ2-5; d_call: .; v_call: TRBV3-1/TRBV3-2; clone_size: few; cdr3_nt: TGTGCCAGCAGCCTCCTTAGGGACAAGAAGGGGCAAGAGACCCAGTACTTC; cdr3_aa: CASSLLRDKKGQETQYF
j_call: TRBJ1-2; d_call: TRBD1; v_call: TRBV5-1; clone_size: .; cdr3_nt: TGCGCCAGCAGCCCGGGACAGGGGTTTGATGGCTACACCTTC; cdr3_aa: CASSPGQGFDGYTF
j_call: TRBJ1-4; d_call: .; v_call: TRBV9; clone_size: once; cdr3_nt: TGTGCCAGCAGCCCTCAGCCAGCGGCTAATGAAAAACTGTTTTTT; cdr3_aa: CASSPQPAANEKLFF
j_call: TRBJ2-1; d_call: TRBD2; v_call: TRBV30; clone_size: medium-sized; cdr3_nt: TGTGCCTGGAGTGTGATAGCGGGAGGTGGGTTGGGTGAGCAGTTCTTC; cdr3_aa: CAWSVIAGGGLGEQFF
j_call: TRBJ2-4; d_call: .; v_call: TRBV5-1; clone_size: .; cdr3_nt: TGCGCCAGCAGCTTGGCCTGGGACATAAACATTCAGTACTTC; cdr3_aa: CASSLAWDINIQYF
j_call: TRBJ2-7; d_call: TRBD1; v_call: TRBV7-8; clone_size: .; cdr3_nt: TGTGCCAGCAGCTGGGACAGGGGCTCCTACGAGCAGTACTTC; cdr3_aa: CASSWDRGSYEQYF
j_call: TRBJ1-1; d_call: .; v_call: TRBV2; clone_size: .; cdr3_nt: TGTGCCAGCAATTTTCAGGGCAACACTGAAGCTTTCTTT; cdr3_aa: CASNFQGNTEAFF
j_call: TRBJ2-7; d_call: .; v_call: TRBV25-1; clone_size: .; cdr3_nt: TGTGCCAGCAGTGTTACCTACGAGCAGTACTTC; cdr3_aa: CASSVTYEQYF
j_call: TRBJ1-4; d_call: .; v_call: TRBV19; clone_size: few; cdr3_nt: TGTGCCAGTAGTATAGATCTAACAGCTACCAGGGAAAAACTGTTTTTT; cdr3_aa: CASSIDLTATREKLFF
j_call: TRBJ2-5; d_call: .; v_call: TRBV11-2; clone_size: .; cdr3_nt: TGTGCCAGCAGCTTCGGTCAGAGGGAGACCCAGTACTTC; cdr3_aa: CASSFGQRETQYF
j_call: TRBJ2-7; d_call: TRBD1; v_call: TRBV18; clone_size: .; cdr3_nt: TGTGCCAGCTCACGCCGGGACAGGGCCTACGAGCAGTACTTC; cdr3_aa: CASSRRDRAYEQYF
j_call: TRBJ1-5; d_call: .; v_call: TRBV10-1; clone_size: many; cdr3_nt: TGCGCCAGCAGTGAGTCTGTAAGGGGAAATCAGCCCCAGCATTTT; cdr3_aa: CASSESVRGNQPQHF
j_call: TRBJ2-1; d_call: TRBD2; v_call: TRBV5-4; clone_size: .; cdr3_nt: TGTGCCAGCAGCCTGGGACTAGCGGGAGGGCGGGGTGAGCAGTTCTTC; cdr3_aa: CASSLGLAGGRGEQFF
j_call: TRBJ1-5; d_call: TRBD1; v_call: TRBV2; clone_size: .; cdr3_nt: TGTGCCAGCAGACCGGACAGGGGGGGCAATCAGCCCCAGCATTTT; cdr3_aa: CASRPDRGGNQPQHF
j_call: TRBJ1-3; d_call: TRBD1; v_call: TRBV18; clone_size: few; cdr3_nt: TGTGCCAGCTCACCCGGACAGGGGGACACCATATATTTT; cdr3_aa: CASSPGQGDTIYF
j_call: TRBJ1-2; d_call: .; v_call: TRBV5-5; clone_size: .; cdr3_nt: TGTGCCAGCAGCTTGGTCGGGGGAGCTAACTATGGCTACACCTTC; cdr3_aa: CASSLVGGANYGYTF
j_call: TRBJ1-2; d_call: TRBD1; v_call: TRBV10-3; clone_size: .; cdr3_nt: TGTGCCATCAGGAGGACAGGGGGAGCCTATGGCTACACCTTC; cdr3_aa: CAIRRTGGAYGYTF
j_call: TRBJ2-7; d_call: .; v_call: TRBV21-1; clone_size: .; cdr3_nt: TGTGCCAGCAGCACCAACCGGGACAGGGGGCCCTACGAGCAGTACTTC; cdr3_aa: CASSTNRDRGPYEQYF
j_call: TRBJ1-2; d_call: TRBD1; v_call: TRBV2; clone_size: .; cdr3_nt: TGTGCCAGCAGCGGACAGGGAAGAACGCGTTATGGCTACACCTTC; cdr3_aa: CASSGQGRTRYGYTF
j_call: TRBJ1-1; d_call: TRBD1; v_call: TRBV29-1; clone_size: .; cdr3_nt: TGCAGCGGGGGACAGCAGAACACTGAAGCTTTCTTT; cdr3_aa: CSGGQQNTEAFF
j_call: TRBJ2-3; d_call: TRBD1; v_call: TRBV5-1; clone_size: .; cdr3_nt: TGCGCCAGCAGCCCGGGACAGGTGAGGGATACGCAGTATTTT; cdr3_aa: CASSPGQVRDTQYF
j_call: TRBJ2-1; d_call: TRBD2; v_call: TRBV6-6; clone_size: .; cdr3_nt: TGTGCCAGCGGGACTAGCTCGGGCAATGAGCAGTTCTTC; cdr3_aa: CASGTSSGNEQFF
j_call: TRBJ2-2; d_call: TRBD1; v_call: TRBV5-1; clone_size: .; cdr3_nt: TGCGCCAGCAGCCCGGACAGGGCCCGGGGAAGGGCCGGGGAGCTGTTTTTT; cdr3_aa: CASSPDRARGRAGELFF
j_call: TRBJ1-1; d_call: TRBD1; v_call: TRBV7-6; clone_size: .; cdr3_nt: TGTGCCAGCAGCTCAGCGGGACAGGCGACTATGAACACTGAAGCTTTCTTT; cdr3_aa: CASSSAGQATMNTEAFF